Following are 11 T cell receptor beta chains from one sample sequenced in a study of blood T cells in healthy people across ages. It was with a sample-barcoded 5' primer and a J-beta primer mix that a second PCR of about 6 to 12 cycles was run. Using its own MiXCR run on the 5' RACE reads, TCRdb lists one record per CDR3 protein. The table shows roughly 800,000 distinct CDR3 sequences, with 55% to 70% occurring only once. Sequenced material: blood. Receptors were obtained from a man aged 30 to 39 in good health.

The chain couples TRBV10-3 to TRBJ2-3, with 8 bases that match TRBD2. CDR1 is ENHRY, CDR2 SYGVKD, per germline. CDR3 length: 16 amino acids. The junction had 7 bases not matched to a gene; V was cut back by 2 bases and J by 3 bases. CDR3 nucleotide sequence: TGTGCCATCAGTGAGGCCCAGCGGGGGCTAACAGATACGCAGTATTTT. Protein sequence: CAISEAQRGLTDTQYF.

In nucleotides, the CDR3 is TGCAGCGTTGATCGACAGAGAGAGACCCAGTACTTC. As protein: CSVDRQRETQYF. This chain joins TRBV29-1 and TRBJ2-5, with D perhaps matching TRBD1 (5 bases). The V end lost 3 bases, the J end lost 4 bases, and 9 bases lay between the germline ends. Germline assignment: CDR1 SQVTM and CDR2 ANQGSEA. This CDR3 is 12 amino acids long.

A few counts support this clonotype. This chain joins TRBV7-2 and TRBJ2-7; TRBD1 matches at 7 bases. CDR3 length: 15 residues. Germline values: CDR1 SGHTA, CDR2 FQGNSA. The V gene end was trimmed by 5 bases and the J gene end by 7 bases; junction bases not matched to a gene: 14. This chain's CDR3 is CASSLGQVQGEEQYF. The CDR3 region has the DNA TGTGCCAGCAGCCTCGGACAGGTCCAGGGTGAGGAGCAGTACTTC.

This clonotype was counted only a few times. V is TRBV7-2 and J is TRBJ2-7, with D unresolved. The CDR3 has 13 residues. V gave up 2 bases and J gave up 6 bases, with 11 bases separating them. Per germline, CDR1 SGHTA and CDR2 FQGNSA. This CDR3 reads CASSLFDVAEQYF. CDR3 nucleotides: TGTGCCAGCAGCTTATTTGATGTGGCCGAGCAGTACTTC.

This clonotype was counted a few times. The chain has TRBV7-2 and TRBJ1-1, with D tentatively TRBD1 (5 bases). This CDR3 has 16 amino acids. V was trimmed by 0 bases and J by 0 bases, leaving 11 bases between them. The V gene's germline CDR1 is SGHTA and CDR2 FQGNSA. The CDR3 protein is CASSLAAGGMNTEAFF. DNA for the CDR3: TGTGCCAGCAGCTTAGCTGCGGGGGGGATGAACACTGAAGCTTTCTTT.

This chain connects TRBV20-1 to TRBJ1-2; the D gene is possibly TRBD1 (5 bases). CDR1 and CDR2 from the germline V gene are DFQATT and SNEGSKA (reference sequence). This CDR3 comprises 16 residues. V shed 0 bases and J shed 4 bases, with 18 bases lying between them. The CDR3 loop is CSARDGDGGAAYGYTF. The CDR3 nucleotides are TGCAGTGCTAGAGATGGCGACGGCGGGGCGGCCTATGGCTACACCTTC.

This clonotype was detected a few times. The chain recombines TRBV12-3 or TRBV12-4 with TRBJ2-7; 10 bases are a match to TRBD2. V gave up 8 bases and J gave up 1 base; unmatched junction bases: 5. The CDR3 sequence is 14 residues long. CDR3 in DNA: TGTGCCAGCGCAACTAGCGGGATTTCCTACGAGCAGTACTTC. Its translation: CASATSGISYEQYF.

The chain combines TRBV7-2 with TRBJ2-3; D may be TRBD1 (6 bases). Trimming stripped 5 bases from V and 9 bases from J, with 9 bases between. The CDR3 length is 11 residues. CDR1 is SGHTA, CDR2 FQGNSA, per germline. Here the CDR3 reads CASSRQGTQYF. CDR3 nucleotide sequence: TGTGCCAGCAGCCGGCAGGGGACGCAGTATTTT.

A note on this clonotype: Germline and junction disagree at one end, which may indicate a read error. The chain joins TRBV20-1 to TRBJ2-7; D gene ambiguous. The germline V gene has CDR1 DFQATT and CDR2 SNEGSKA (reference sequence). This CDR3 has 15 amino acids. The CDR3 is CRARPPVTISYEQYF. CDR3 bases: TGCAGGGCTAGGCCCCCAGTGACGATATCCTACGAGCAGTACTTC.

The chain uses TRBV6-2 or TRBV6-3 and TRBJ1-1; 7 bases line up with TRBD1. With 6 bases clipped from V and 11 bases from J, the junction kept 9 bases outside the gene matches. The CDR3 totals 12 residues. From germline, CDR1 is MNHEY and CDR2 SVGEGT. CDR3 DNA sequence: TGTGCCAGCAGCCATACTGACAGGGCGGCTTTCTTT. It yields the protein CASSHTDRAAFF.

CDR3: CASRARGDTQYF. The CDR3 nucleotides read TGTGCCAGCAGAGCCAGGGGAGATACGCAGTATTTT. The chain employs TRBV12-3 or TRBV12-4 and TRBJ2-3, with D possibly TRBD1 on 6 matching bases. The CDR3 contains 12 residues. V lost 6 bases and J 5 bases, leaving 9 bases between the germline ends.